A single sample gave rise to the 7 T cell receptor beta chains below, sequenced in a study of human T cells and chemical hapten exposure. One entry per CDR3 protein, called by TCRdb with MiXCR from the RACE reads. The sample records roughly 100,000 distinct CDR3 sequences, under 35% being singletons. As to time point: patch test 3, about 24 weeks after DPC sensitization. Treatment described: therapeutic diphenylcyclopropenone sensitization with weekly scalp DPC. Here the sequenced sample was whole blood, taken in connection with sensitization to the hapten diphenylcyclopropenone (DPC). Receptors originate from a man aged 35-49 years with alopecia areata. Some clones in this sample may be carry-over from other donors' samples.

This clonotype was counted a single time. J is TRBJ1-6 and V is TRBV5-1; D remains ambiguous. The CDR3 consists of 13 residues. V was pared by 2 bases and J by 6 bases, with 6 bases between. The germline V gene has CDR1 SGHRS and CDR2 YFSETQ. The chain's CDR3 is CASSFEGNSPLHF. The DNA for the CDR3 is TGCGCCAGCAGCTTTGAGGGTAATTCACCCCTCCACTTT.

This clonotype came up a few times. This chain links TRBV28 with TRBJ2-6, with D perhaps TRBD1 (8 bases). The CDR3 consists of 17 residues. The V end was cut by 6 bases, the J end by 4 bases, with 19 bases between. CDR1 MDHEN and CDR2 SYDVKM come from the germline V gene. The CDR3 bases are TGTGCCAGCAGGCTTTGGACAGGGACTACGGGGGCCAACGTCCTGACTTTC. It specifies CASRLWTGTTGANVLTF.

V gene TRBV7-9 combines with J gene TRBJ2-4, with TRBD1 as a possible D gene (6 bases). V was shortened by 5 bases and J by 16 bases, with 21 bases between the two germline ends. This CDR3 comprises 13 residues. Per the germline V gene, CDR1 is SEHNR and CDR2 is FQNEAQ (reference sequence). The CDR3 loop is CASSQLDSPLSYF. In DNA form, the CDR3 reads TGTGCCAGCAGCCAACTGGACAGCCCCCTTTCTTACTTC.

This clonotype was seen a few times. The chain carries TRBV10-1 and TRBJ2-3; 12 nucleotides line up with TRBD2. J gave up 0 bases and V 0 bases, and 4 bases lay outside the gene matches. The CDR3 is made up of 18 amino acids. The germline CDR1 and CDR2 sequences are WNHNN and SYGVQD (reference sequence). This CDR3 reads CASSESPSGRASTDTQYF. The CDR3 DNA sequence: TGCGCCAGCAGTGAGTCGCCTAGCGGGAGGGCTAGCACAGATACGCAGTATTTT.

The gene calls are TRBV6-6 and TRBJ1-3; 12 nucleotides match TRBD1. Losses at the gene ends were 6 bases for V and 4 bases for J; bases not matched to a gene: 10. CDR1 and CDR2 (germline): MNHNY, SVGAGI (reference sequence). This CDR3 contains 17 residues. This CDR3 is CASSRDRGRVGGNTIYF. In DNA form, the CDR3 reads TGTGCCAGCAGCCGGGACAGGGGGCGAGTAGGGGGAAACACCATATATTTT.

In this sample, this clonotype turned up a few times. The gene calls are TRBV5-1 and TRBJ2-1, with 7 bases that match TRBD2. V lost 0 bases, J lost 4 bases, and 4 bases stayed unmatched. The CDR3 consists of 15 residues. CDR1 and CDR2 (germline): SGHRS, YFSETQ. CDR3 sequence: CASSLVLAEYNEQFF. The CDR3 coding sequence is TGCGCCAGCAGCTTGGTGCTAGCGGAATACAATGAGCAGTTCTTC.

This clonotype was found once. The V call is TRBV14, the J call TRBJ1-4, with D uncertain. Germline V CDR1 and CDR2: SGHDN, FVKESK. Trimming stripped 4 bases from V and 4 bases from J, with 13 bases between. The CDR3 consists of 15 residues. Written as DNA, the CDR3 is TGTGCCAGCAGCCGCAGAACGGGTTTTAATGAAAAACTGTTTTTT. Protein sequence: CASSRRTGFNEKLFF.